The clone carrying this TCR beta chain showed up just a few times. The antigen remains unidentified. The data derive from a study of metastatic and nonmetastatic thyroid tumors. Study as a whole: Samples came from malignant and benign thyroid patients, and repertoires were compared across blood and tumor or nodule tissue. The study's findings and limits: Across blood and tumor, TCR beta diversity in malignant thyroid tumors was reportedly significantly higher than in benign nodules.

None of the patients had undergone any treatment ahead of thyroid surgery. The CDR3 sequence is 16 residues long. Trimming left V 3 bases short and J 2 bases short, with 16 bases between. Germline V CDR1 and CDR2: MNHEY, SMNVEV (reference sequence). Study processing details: Using the CDR3 differences seen across clinicopathological groups, the authors built a distant-metastasis classifier for papillary thyroid cancer, which was meant to discriminate distant-metastatic patients. With MiXCR, TCRdb called clones anew from the PCR reads. The V and J calls shown here were made by TCRdb, not taken from the authors' results. Altogether under 20,000 clones are present, more than 25% being singletons, with the ten largest covering 13%.

V usage is TRBV27 and J usage is TRBJ1-2, with D possibly matching TRBD1 (5 bases). The clonotype comes from a female donor with papillary thyroid cancer or a benign thyroid nodule (not recorded which). Some clones in this sample may be carry-over from other donors' samples. Source material: tumor tissue. The CDR3 DNA is TGTGCCAGCAGTTTGGGCCAGGGTCTGGACAACTATGGCTACACCTTC. Its protein is CASSLGQGLDNYGYTF.